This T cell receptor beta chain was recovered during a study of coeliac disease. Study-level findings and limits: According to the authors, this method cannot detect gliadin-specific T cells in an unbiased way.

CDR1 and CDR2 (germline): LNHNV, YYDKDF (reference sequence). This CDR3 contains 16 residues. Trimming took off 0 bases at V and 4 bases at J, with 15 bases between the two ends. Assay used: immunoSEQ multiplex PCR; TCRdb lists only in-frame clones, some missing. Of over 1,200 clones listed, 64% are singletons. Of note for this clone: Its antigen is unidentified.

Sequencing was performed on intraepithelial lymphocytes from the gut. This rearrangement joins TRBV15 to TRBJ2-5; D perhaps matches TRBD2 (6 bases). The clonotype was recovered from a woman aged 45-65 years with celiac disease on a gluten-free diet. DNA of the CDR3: TGTGCCACCAGCAGAGAGGGGGGACCCTTTGTAGAGACCCAGTACTTC. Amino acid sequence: CATSREGGPFVETQYF.